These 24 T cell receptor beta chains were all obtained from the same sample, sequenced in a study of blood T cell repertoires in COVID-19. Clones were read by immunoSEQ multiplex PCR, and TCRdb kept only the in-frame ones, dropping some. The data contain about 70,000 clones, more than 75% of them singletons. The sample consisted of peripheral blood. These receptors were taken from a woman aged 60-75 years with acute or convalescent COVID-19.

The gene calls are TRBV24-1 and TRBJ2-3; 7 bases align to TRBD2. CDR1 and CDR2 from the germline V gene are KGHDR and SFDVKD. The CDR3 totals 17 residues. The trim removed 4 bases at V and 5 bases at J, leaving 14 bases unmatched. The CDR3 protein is CATSDPLGAGVEDTQYF. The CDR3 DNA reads TGTGCCACCAGTGACCCCCTTGGGGCGGGGGTGGAAGATACGCAGTATTTT.

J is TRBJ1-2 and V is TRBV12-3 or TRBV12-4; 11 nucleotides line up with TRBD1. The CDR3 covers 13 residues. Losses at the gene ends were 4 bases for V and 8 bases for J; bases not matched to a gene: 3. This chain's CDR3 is CASSSGDRGGYTF. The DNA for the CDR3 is TGTGCCAGCAGTTCAGGGGACAGGGGGGGCTACACCTTC.

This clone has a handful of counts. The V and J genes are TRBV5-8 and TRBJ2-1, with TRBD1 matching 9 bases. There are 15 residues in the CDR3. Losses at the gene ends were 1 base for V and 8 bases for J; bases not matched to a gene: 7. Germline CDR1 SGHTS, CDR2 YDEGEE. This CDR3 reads CASSLTGQGWDEQFF. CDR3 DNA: TGTGCCAGCAGCTTGACAGGACAGGGGTGGGATGAGCAGTTCTTC.

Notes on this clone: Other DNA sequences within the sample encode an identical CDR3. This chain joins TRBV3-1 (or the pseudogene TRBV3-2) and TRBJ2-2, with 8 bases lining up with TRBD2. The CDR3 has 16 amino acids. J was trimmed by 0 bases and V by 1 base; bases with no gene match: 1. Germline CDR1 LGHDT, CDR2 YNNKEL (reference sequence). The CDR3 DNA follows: TGTGCCAGCAGCCAAGGAGCGGGAGCGAACACCGGGGAGCTGTTTTTT. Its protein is CASSQGAGANTGELFF.

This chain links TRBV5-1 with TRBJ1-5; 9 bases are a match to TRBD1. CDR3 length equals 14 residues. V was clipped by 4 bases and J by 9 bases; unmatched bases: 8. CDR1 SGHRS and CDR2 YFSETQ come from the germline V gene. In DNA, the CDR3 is TGCGCCAGCAGCGTACAGGGGGCGGGTGGGCCCCAGCATTTT. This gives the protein CASSVQGAGGPQHF.

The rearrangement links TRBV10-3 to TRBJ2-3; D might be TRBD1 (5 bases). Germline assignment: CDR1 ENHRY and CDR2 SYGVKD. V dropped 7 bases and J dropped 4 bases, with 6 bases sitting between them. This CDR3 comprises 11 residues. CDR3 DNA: TGTGCCATCAAAGGGGCAGATACGCAGTATTTT. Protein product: CAIKGADTQYF.

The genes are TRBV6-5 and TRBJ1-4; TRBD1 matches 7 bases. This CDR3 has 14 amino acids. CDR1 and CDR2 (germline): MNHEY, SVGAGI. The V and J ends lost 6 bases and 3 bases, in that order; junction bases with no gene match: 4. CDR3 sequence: CASRRQGPNEKLFF. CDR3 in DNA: TGTGCCAGCAGACGACAGGGACCTAATGAAAAACTGTTTTTT.

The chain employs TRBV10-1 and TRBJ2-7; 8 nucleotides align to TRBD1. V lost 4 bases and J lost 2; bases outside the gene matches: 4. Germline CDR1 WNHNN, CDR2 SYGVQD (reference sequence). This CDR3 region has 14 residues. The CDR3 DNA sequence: TGCGCCAGCAGTGGGAGACAGGGGACCTACGAGCAGTACTTC. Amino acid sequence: CASSGRQGTYEQYF.

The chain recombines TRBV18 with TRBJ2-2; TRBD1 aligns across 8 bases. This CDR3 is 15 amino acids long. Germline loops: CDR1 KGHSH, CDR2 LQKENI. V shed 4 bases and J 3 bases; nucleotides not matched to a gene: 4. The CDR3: CASSQDRGDTGELFF. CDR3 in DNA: TGTGCCAGCTCACAAGACAGGGGAGACACCGGGGAGCTGTTTTTT.

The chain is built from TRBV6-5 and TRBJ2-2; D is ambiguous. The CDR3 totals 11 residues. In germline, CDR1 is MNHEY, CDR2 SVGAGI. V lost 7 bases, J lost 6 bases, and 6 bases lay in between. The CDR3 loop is CASKRAGELFF. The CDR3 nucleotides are TGTGCCAGCAAAAGAGCCGGGGAGCTGTTTTTT.

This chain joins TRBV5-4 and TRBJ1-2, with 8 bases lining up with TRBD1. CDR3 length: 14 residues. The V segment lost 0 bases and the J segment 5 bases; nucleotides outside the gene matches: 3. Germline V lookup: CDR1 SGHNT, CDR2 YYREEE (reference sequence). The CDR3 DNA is TGTGCCAGCAGCTTGGCTCAGGGGGCATATGGCTACACCTTC. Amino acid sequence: CASSLAQGAYGYTF.

The CDR3 here is CASSVYAGGNTEAFF. CDR3 nucleotides: TGTGCCAGTAGTGTGTATGCAGGGGGGAACACTGAAGCTTTCTTT. The rearrangement joins TRBV28 to TRBJ1-1; 7 positions agree with TRBD1. There are 15 residues in the CDR3. J was trimmed by 1 base and V by 9 bases; bases with no gene match: 11. Germline V gives CDR1 MDHEN, CDR2 SYDVKM.

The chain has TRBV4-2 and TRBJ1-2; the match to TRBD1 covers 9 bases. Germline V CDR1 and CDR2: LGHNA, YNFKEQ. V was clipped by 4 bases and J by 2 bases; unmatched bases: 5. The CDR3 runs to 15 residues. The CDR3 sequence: CASSRPTGGNYGYTF. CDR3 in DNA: TGTGCCAGCAGCCGCCCCACAGGGGGCAACTATGGCTACACCTTC.

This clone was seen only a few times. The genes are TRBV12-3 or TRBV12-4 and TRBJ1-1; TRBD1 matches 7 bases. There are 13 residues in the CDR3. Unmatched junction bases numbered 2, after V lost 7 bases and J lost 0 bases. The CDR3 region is CASIGQVNTEAFF. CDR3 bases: TGTGCCAGCATTGGACAGGTGAACACTGAAGCTTTCTTT.

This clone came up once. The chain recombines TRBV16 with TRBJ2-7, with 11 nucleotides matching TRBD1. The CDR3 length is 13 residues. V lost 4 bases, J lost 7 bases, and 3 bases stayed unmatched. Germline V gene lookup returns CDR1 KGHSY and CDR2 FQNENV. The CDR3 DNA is TGTGCCAGCAGCCTGGACAGGGGGCAAGAGCAGTACTTC. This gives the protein CASSLDRGQEQYF. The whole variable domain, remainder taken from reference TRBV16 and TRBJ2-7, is GEEVAQTPKHLVRGEGQKAKLYCAPIKGHSYVFWYQQVLKNEFKFLISFQNENVFDETGMPKERFSAKCLPNSPCSLEIQATKLEDSAVYFCASSLDRGQEQYFGPGTRLTVT.

The CDR3 region is CSLAGSQGSDNEQFF. DNA for the CDR3: TGCAGCCTGGCGGGGTCACAGGGGTCGGACAATGAGCAGTTCTTC. The V gene is TRBV29-1, the J gene TRBJ2-1; D may be TRBD1 (7 bases). The CDR3 loop spans 15 amino acids. The germline gives CDR1 SQVTM, CDR2 ANQGSEA. Trimming shortened V by 8 bases and J by 5 bases, and 22 bases separated the two germline ends.

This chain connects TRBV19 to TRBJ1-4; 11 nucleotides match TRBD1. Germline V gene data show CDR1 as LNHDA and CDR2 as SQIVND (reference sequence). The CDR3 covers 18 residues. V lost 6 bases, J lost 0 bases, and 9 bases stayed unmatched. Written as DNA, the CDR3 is TGTGCCAGTAGAGGACTCCGGGACAGGGGGACAACTAATGAAAAACTGTTTTTT. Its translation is CASRGLRDRGTTNEKLFF.

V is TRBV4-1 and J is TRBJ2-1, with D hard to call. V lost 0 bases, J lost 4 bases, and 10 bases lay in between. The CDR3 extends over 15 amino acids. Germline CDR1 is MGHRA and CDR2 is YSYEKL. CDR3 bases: TGCGCCAGCAGCCAAGATTCCCCCCTATACAATGAGCAGTTCTTC. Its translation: CASSQDSPLYNEQFF.

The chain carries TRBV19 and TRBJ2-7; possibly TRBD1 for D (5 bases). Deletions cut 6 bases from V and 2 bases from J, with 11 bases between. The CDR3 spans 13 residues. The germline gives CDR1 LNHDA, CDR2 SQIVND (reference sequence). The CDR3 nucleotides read TGTGCCAGTAGCCAGACAGTGGCCTACGAGCAGTACTTC. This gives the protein CASSQTVAYEQYF.

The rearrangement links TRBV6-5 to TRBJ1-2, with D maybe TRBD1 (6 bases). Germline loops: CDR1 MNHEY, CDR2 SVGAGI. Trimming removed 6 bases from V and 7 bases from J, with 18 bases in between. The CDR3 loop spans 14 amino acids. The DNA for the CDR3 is TGTGCCAGCAGCCCGGGACACGCGTTAGGTGGCTACACCTTC. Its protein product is CASSPGHALGGYTF.

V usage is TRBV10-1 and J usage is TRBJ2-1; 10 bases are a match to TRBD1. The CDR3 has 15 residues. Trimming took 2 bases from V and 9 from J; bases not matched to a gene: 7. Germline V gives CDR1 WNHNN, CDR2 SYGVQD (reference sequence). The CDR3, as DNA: TGCGCCAGCAGTGAGAGGGACAGGGGAAGGAGTGAGCAGTTCTTC. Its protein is CASSERDRGRSEQFF.

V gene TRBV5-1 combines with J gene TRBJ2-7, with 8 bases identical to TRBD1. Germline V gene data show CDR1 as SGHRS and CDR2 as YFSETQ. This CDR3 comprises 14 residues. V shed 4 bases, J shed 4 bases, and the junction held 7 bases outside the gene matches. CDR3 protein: CASSPLQGGYEQYF. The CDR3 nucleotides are TGCGCCAGCAGCCCGCTACAGGGGGGATACGAGCAGTACTTC.

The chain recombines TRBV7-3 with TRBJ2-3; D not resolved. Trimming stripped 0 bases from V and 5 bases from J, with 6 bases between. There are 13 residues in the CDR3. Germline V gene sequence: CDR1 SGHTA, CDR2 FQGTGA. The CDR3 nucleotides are TGTGCCAGCAGCTTAACTACGGGAGATACGCAGTATTTT. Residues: CASSLTTGDTQYF.

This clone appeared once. The chain's CDR3 is CASSSSTGGYRYF. DNA of the CDR3: TGTGCCAGCAGCTCGTCGACAGGGGGCTATCGGTACTTC. This chain connects TRBV7-6 to TRBJ2-7, with 10 positions matching TRBD1. The CDR3 is 13 residues long. Looked up from germline, CDR1 is SGHVS and CDR2 is FNYEAQ. The J segment lost 12 bases and the V segment lost 4 bases, leaving 9 bases of the junction unmatched.